A selection of T cell receptor beta chains follows, all from one sample in a study of OX40 agonist ivuxolimab in advanced cancers. Here immunoSEQ multiplex PCR was the method, and the copy in TCRdb shows in-frame clones only, minus some. The sample carries about 45,000 clones, approximately 86% recorded once. Sequencing used CD4+ or CD8+ T cells sorted from blood, obtained in a trial of the OX40 agonist ivuxolimab. These receptors came from an adult with an advanced solid tumor such as melanoma, head and neck, liver or kidney cancer. Both conserved end residues are part of each CDR3. The order of the fields is D gene, V gene, J gene, CDR3 protein. D genes are given only for firm matches.

-	TRBV4-1	TRBJ1-5	CASSPRDLPAQPQHF
-	TRBV6-5	TRBJ2-7	CASSYWDEQYF
TRBD1	TRBV19	TRBJ1-2	CASIGTGWSYGYTF
-	TRBV4-1	TRBJ1-1	CASSLLQGNPDTEAFF
TRBD2	TRBV28	TRBJ2-7	CASSFTSGKEQYF
-	TRBV5-8	TRBJ2-7	CASSAPGQPKEQYF
TRBD1	TRBV5-4	TRBJ2-7	CASTSFRDRVDEQYF
-	TRBV27	TRBJ1-5	CASSSQGQPQHF
-	TRBV2	TRBJ2-3	CASRQGGATDTQYF
-	TRBV5-6	TRBJ2-5	CASSPGTLETQYF
TRBD2	TRBV9	TRBJ2-7	CASSPSGSGGPLEQYF
-	TRBV25-1	TRBJ1-5	CASRTGSANQPQHF
-	TRBV9	TRBJ2-3	CASSVAGREDTDTQYF
TRBD1	TRBV5-5	TRBJ1-2	CASTGTGLNYGYTF
-	TRBV27	TRBJ1-5	CASSLGAFGNQPQHF
TRBD2	TRBV9	TRBJ2-1	CASSVGWGLAGGGSYNEQFF
TRBD1	TRBV7-9	TRBJ2-1	CASSVGTGESSYNEQFF
-	TRBV7-8	TRBJ2-2	CASRPGRNTGELFF
-	TRBV29-1	TRBJ2-3	CSVPSGGSMTDTQYF
-	TRBV9	TRBJ1-3	CASGKGAGSGNTIYF
-	TRBV5-4	TRBJ2-1	CASSLSRDQDNEQFF
-	TRBV7-9	TRBJ2-1	CASAGGRTYNEQFF
-	TRBV6-5	TRBJ2-7	CASSYLVGGIGEQYF
-	TRBV6-1	TRBJ1-6	CASSEWIGGDNNSPLHF
-	TRBV7-9	TRBJ1-1	CASSRPEAFF
TRBD2	TRBV5-1	TRBJ2-2	CASSLDLAGGLNTGELFF
TRBD1	TRBV28	TRBJ2-7	CASSPYYRGPKYEQYF
-	TRBV14	TRBJ1-1	CASSQEYSGGPEAFF
-	TRBV1	TRBJ2-2	CTSSPNNWGETGELFF
TRBD1	TRBV25-1	TRBJ1-6	CASSEWTGRSPLHF
-	TRBV7-9	TRBJ1-2	CASSTGPYNLYGYTF
-	TRBV2	TRBJ2-2	CARTGNTGELFF
-	TRBV7-9	TRBJ2-3	CASSFSIGTDTQYF
TRBD1	TRBV7-9	TRBJ1-1	CASSHRTGEQNTEAFF
TRBD2	TRBV9	TRBJ2-5	CASSVGGAGGFQETQYF